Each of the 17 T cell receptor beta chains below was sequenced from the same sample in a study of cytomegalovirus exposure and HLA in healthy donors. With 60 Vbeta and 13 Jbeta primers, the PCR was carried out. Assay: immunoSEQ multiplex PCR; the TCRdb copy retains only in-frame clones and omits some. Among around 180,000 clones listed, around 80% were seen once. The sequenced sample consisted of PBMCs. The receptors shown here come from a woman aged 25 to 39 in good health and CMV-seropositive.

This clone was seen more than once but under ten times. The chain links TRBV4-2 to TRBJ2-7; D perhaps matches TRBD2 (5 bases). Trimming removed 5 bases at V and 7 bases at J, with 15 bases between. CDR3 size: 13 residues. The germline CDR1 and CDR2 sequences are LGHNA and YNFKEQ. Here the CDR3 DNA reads TGTGCCAGCAGCACCGCTGGTGAGCGGGAGCAGTACTTC. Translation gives CASSTAGEREQYF.

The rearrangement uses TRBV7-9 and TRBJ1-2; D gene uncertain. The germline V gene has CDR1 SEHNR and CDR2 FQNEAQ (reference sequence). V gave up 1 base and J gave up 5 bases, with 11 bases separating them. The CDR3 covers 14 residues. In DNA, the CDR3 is TGTGCCAGCAGCTTAGATTTGGCGGAATATGGCTACACCTTC. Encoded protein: CASSLDLAEYGYTF. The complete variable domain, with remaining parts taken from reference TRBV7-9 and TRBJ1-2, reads DTGVSQNPRHKITKRGQNVTFRCDPISEHNRLYWYRQTLGQGPEFLTYFQNEAQLEKSRLLSDRFSAERPKGSFSTLEIQRTEQGDSAMYLCASSLDLAEYGYTFGSGTRLTVV.

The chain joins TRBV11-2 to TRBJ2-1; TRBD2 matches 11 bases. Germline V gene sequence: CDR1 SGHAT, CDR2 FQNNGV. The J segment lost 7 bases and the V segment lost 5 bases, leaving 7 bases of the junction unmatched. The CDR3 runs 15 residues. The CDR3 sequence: CASSPQGLAVNEQFF. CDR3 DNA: TGTGCCAGCAGCCCTCAGGGACTAGCGGTGAATGAGCAGTTCTTC.

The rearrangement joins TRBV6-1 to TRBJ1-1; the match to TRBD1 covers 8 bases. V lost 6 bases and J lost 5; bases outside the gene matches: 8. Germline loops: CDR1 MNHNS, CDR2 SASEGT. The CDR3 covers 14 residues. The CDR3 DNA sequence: TGTGCCAGCAGCCAGAGGACAGGGTCAACTGAAGCTTTCTTT. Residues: CASSQRTGSTEAFF.

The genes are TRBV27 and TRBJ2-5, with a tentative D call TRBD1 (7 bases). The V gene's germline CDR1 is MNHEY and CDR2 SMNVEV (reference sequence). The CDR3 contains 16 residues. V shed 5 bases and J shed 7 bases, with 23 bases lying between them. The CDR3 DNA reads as TGTGCCAGCAGTCCCTTCGGGACAGCTGGGGGGCCGACCCAGTACTTC. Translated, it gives CASSPFGTAGGPTQYF.

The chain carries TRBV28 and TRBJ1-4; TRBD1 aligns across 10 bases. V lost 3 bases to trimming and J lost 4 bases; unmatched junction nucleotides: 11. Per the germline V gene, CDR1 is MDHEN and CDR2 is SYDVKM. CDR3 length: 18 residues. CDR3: CASSFPGTGVTLNEKLFF. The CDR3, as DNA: TGTGCCAGCAGTTTCCCTGGGACAGGGGTGACGCTTAATGAAAAACTGTTTTTT.

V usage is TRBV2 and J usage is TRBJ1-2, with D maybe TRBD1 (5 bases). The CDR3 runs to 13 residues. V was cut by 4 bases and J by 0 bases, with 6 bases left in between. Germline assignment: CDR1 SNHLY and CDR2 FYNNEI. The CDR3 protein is CASSGTPNYGYTF. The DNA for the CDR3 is TGTGCCAGCAGTGGGACACCTAACTATGGCTACACCTTC.

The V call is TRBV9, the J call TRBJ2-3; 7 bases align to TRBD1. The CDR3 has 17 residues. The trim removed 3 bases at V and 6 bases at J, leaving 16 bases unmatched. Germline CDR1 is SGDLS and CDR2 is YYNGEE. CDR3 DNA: TGTGCCAGCAGCGCATATGCCCGGGACAGAGGGGCTGATACGCAGTATTTT. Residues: CASSAYARDRGADTQYF.

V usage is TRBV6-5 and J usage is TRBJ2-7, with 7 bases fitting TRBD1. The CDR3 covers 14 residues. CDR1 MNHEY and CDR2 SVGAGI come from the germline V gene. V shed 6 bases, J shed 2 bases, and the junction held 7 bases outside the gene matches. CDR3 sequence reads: CASSSPGQTYEQYF. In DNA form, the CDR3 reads TGTGCCAGCAGCTCACCGGGACAGACCTACGAGCAGTACTTC.

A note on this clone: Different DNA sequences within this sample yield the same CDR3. The CDR3 region is CASSQVTGGNYGYTF. In nucleotides, the CDR3 is TGCGCCAGCAGCCAGGTGACAGGGGGGAACTATGGCTACACCTTC. This chain links TRBV4-1 with TRBJ1-2, with 9 bases matching TRBD1. V trimming: 3 bases; J trimming: 2 bases; junction bases outside the gene matches: 4. CDR1 and CDR2 from the germline V gene are MGHRA and YSYEKL. The CDR3 runs 15 residues.

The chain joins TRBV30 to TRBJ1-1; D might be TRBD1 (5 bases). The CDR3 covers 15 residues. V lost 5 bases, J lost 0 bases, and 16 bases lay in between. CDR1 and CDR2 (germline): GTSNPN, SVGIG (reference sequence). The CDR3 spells CAWGASGGVNTEAFF. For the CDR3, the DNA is TGTGCCTGGGGGGCTTCAGGTGGGGTGAACACTGAAGCTTTCTTT.

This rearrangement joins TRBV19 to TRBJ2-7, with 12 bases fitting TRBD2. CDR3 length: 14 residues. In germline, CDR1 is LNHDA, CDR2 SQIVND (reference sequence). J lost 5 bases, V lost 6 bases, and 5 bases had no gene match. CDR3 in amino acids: CASSLLAGGDEQYF. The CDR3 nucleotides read TGTGCCAGTAGCCTACTAGCGGGAGGAGACGAGCAGTACTTC. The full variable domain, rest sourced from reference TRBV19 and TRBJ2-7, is DGGITQSPKYLFRKEGQNVTLSCEQNLNHDAMYWYRQDPGQGLRLIYYSQIVNDFQKGDIAEGYSVSREKKESFPLTVTSAQKNPTAFYLCASSLLAGGDEQYFGPGTRLTVT.

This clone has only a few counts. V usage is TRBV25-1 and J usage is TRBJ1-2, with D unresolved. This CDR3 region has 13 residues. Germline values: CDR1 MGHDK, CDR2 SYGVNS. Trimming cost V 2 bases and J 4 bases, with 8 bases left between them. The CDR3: CASSEGTSYGYTF. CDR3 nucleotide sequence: TGTGCCAGCAGTGAAGGCACAAGCTATGGCTACACCTTC.

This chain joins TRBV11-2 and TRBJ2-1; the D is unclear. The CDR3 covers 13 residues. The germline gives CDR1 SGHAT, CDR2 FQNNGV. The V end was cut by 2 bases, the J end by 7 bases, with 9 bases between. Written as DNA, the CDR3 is TGTGCCAGCAGCTTACGCGCATATAATGAGCAGTTCTTC. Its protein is CASSLRAYNEQFF.

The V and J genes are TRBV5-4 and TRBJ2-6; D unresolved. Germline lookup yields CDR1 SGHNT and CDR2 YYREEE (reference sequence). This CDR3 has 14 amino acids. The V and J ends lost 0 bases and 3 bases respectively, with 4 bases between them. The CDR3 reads CASSLDYGANVLTF. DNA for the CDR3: TGTGCCAGCAGCTTGGACTATGGGGCCAACGTCCTGACTTTC.

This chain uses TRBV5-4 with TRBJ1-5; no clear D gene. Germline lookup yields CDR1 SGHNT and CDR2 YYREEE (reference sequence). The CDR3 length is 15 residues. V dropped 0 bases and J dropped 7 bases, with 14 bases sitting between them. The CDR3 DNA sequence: TGTGCCAGCAGCTTGGATGGGGAGATAGGGCAGCCCCAGCATTTT. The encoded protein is CASSLDGEIGQPQHF.

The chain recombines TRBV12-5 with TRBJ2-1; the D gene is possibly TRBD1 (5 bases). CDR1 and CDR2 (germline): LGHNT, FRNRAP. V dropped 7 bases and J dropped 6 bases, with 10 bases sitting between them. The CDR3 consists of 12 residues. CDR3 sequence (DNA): TGTGCTAGTGCAGGGTCTAGCAATGAGCAGTTCTTC. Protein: CASAGSSNEQFF.